A single TCR beta chain is shown here with its context. Its antigen is not known. Produced via immunoSEQ multiplex PCR; TCRdb's table is partial and in-frame only. The table shows 35,000 to 50,000 clones, with 95% occurring only once. V dropped 4 bases and J dropped 0 bases, with 18 bases sitting between them. Looked up from germline, CDR1 is SGHNT and CDR2 is YENEEA. This CDR3 is 17 amino acids long. The data stem from a study of T cell clonotyping in hematopoietic cell transplantation. General study findings and limits: Recipient TCR diversity dropped after transplant; expanded clonotypes rose from day 30 to 180.

Material: peripheral blood mononuclear cells. The chain is built from TRBV11-3 and TRBJ1-2; D is perhaps TRBD1 (5 bases). The source of this sequence is a man between 25 and 39 years old in good health. Some clones in this sample may be carry-over from other donors' samples. CDR3 sequence: CASSSQIWGVANYGYTF. DNA of the CDR3: TGTGCCAGCAGCTCGCAGATTTGGGGGGTAGCTAACTATGGCTACACCTTC.